This T cell receptor (beta chain) was found in a study of CD4 T cells in relation to SARS-CoV-2 and coronaviruses. Turning to the study itself: Negative control cultures got HIV-1 Nef peptides or no peptide.

Unexposed donor CD4+ T cells date from about 2011-2018, before the COVID-19 pandemic. CD4+ T cells were isolated from the cells after 10 days of culture. Fresh IL-2 medium replaced half the medium on days 3 and 7. This clone was picked up a small number of times. Its antigen is as yet unknown. V lost 6 bases and J lost 0, with 15 bases in between. Germline assignment: CDR1 SGHRS and CDR2 YFSETQ. CDR3 length equals 15 residues. Assay used: immunoSEQ multiplex PCR; TCRdb lists only in-frame clones, some missing. This sample has roughly 30,000 clones, with around 78% found just once. Input material: CD4+ T cells from PBMCs, cultured in vitro. The clonotype was recovered from a human donor in good health. V and J are TRBV5-1 and TRBJ2-5; D unresolved. The CDR3 loop is CASTYLGTDQETQYF. The CDR3 DNA follows: TGCGCCAGCACTTACCTCGGTACGGACCAAGAGACCCAGTACTTC.